This TCR beta chain was profiled in a study of blood T cell repertoires in COVID-19. Looking at the study overall: Sample material is recorded as cDNA or gDNA derived from T cells, B-cell-depleted T cells, or PBMCs.

Germline V lookup: CDR1 MNHNS, CDR2 SASEGT. V was clipped by 3 bases and J by 4 bases, with 7 bases between them. The CDR3 sequence is 13 residues long. For this clone: Distinct nucleotide sequences in the sample also encode this CDR3.

Seattle's cohort entered during active infection and was followed longitudinally. As handled by the study authors: Amplification with reference gene primers provided the estimates of nucleated cell counts. Profiled with immunoSEQ multiplex PCR; TCRdb holds only in-frame clones, not every one. V and J calls and clone size follow that table, whereas D and trimming were derived from the DNA. The data show roughly 140,000 clones, about 85% seen once. The chain carries TRBV6-1 and TRBJ1-5; possible D gene TRBD1, 5 bases. Sequencing was performed on peripheral blood. The clonotype comes from a woman in her sixties or seventies with COVID-19, enrolled during active disease. CDR3 nucleotides: TGTGCCAGCAGTGACCAGGGAAATCAGCCCCAGCATTTT. Its translation is CASSDQGNQPQHF.